The present T cell receptor beta chain was sequenced within a study of human T cells and chemical hapten exposure. Germline assignment: CDR1 MNHEY and CDR2 SVGAGI. The CDR3 loop spans 15 amino acids. Trimming removed 6 bases from V and 3 bases from J, with 12 bases in between. Time point of the sample: pre-sensitization, week 0. The treatment: therapeutic diphenylcyclopropenone sensitization with weekly scalp DPC. Blood draws preceded each patch test application. TCRdb itself ran the RACE reads through MiXCR, one entry per CDR3 protein. The data hold roughly 100,000 distinct CDR3 sequences, with roughly 8.8% observed a single time. This clonotype was observed at least ten times.

The sequence derives from a woman in her thirties or forties with alopecia areata. Some clones in this sample may be carry-over from other donors' samples. The sample in question was whole blood, obtained in connection with sensitization to the hapten diphenylcyclopropenone (DPC). This chain connects TRBV6-5 to TRBJ1-6; tentatively, D is TRBD1 (6 bases). The CDR3 loop is CASSPSDSYNSPLHF. CDR3 sequence (DNA): TGTGCCAGCAGCCCGTCGGACAGCTATAATTCACCCCTCCACTTT.